This T cell receptor beta chain was identified during a study of cytomegalovirus exposure and HLA in healthy donors. Study conclusions and caveats: A further, later analysis showed that HLA-associated TCR beta chains (compared with equally common others) were more clonally expanded.

This clone was detected once. Its antigen is not identified. Trimming stripped 4 bases from V and 0 bases from J, with 10 bases between. CDR1 and CDR2 (germline): SGHRS, YFSETQ. The CDR3 has 14 amino acids. The PCR used 60 Vbeta and 13 Jbeta primers. TCRdb's table, derived via immunoSEQ multiplex PCR, lists solely in-frame clones and lacks some. The top ten hold about 3% of the sample, which has fewer than 250,000 clones, roughly 80% seen once. This chain connects TRBV5-1 to TRBJ1-1; D call uncertain. The TCR comes from a man aged 30-40 years in good health and CMV-seronegative. The sample comprised PBMCs. CDR3: CASSDPGMNTEAFF. The CDR3 coding sequence is TGCGCCAGCAGCGATCCGGGGATGAACACTGAAGCTTTCTTT.